Following are 23 T cell receptor beta chains from one sample sequenced in a study of blood T cells in healthy people across ages. Next came a second PCR, run for about 6 to 12 cycles, which used a sample-barcoded 5' primer along with a J-beta primer mix. Each CDR3 protein is one row after TCRdb ran MiXCR on the 5' RACE reads. The sample consists of hundreds of thousands of distinct CDR3 sequences, about a third of them appearing once. The sequenced sample was blood. The source of these receptors is a woman at least 80 years old in good health.

In its sample, this clonotype was seen many times. This sequence joins TRBV11-2 and TRBJ2-3, with D unclear. The CDR3 loop spans 11 amino acids. V was pared by 1 base and J by 9 bases, with 5 bases between. Germline V CDR1 and CDR2: SGHAT, FQNNGV. CDR3 amino acids: CASSLVGTQYF. The CDR3 DNA reads TGTGCCAGCAGCTTAGTAGGAACGCAGTATTTT.

To note about this clonotype: Given a much more abundant clone one base away, this may be a read error. The CDR3 loop reads CASSLKAGGDEQVF. The CDR3 region has the DNA TGTGCCAGCAGTTTAAAAGCGGGGGGGGATGAGCAGGTCTTC. The V and J genes are TRBV12-3 or TRBV12-4 and TRBJ2-1; 10 nucleotides match TRBD2. This CDR3 has 14 residues.

A note on this clonotype: It may be a read error: a sequence one base away is much more abundant. The rearrangement joins TRBV5-1 to TRBJ1-1; 7 bases are a match to TRBD1. Unmatched junction bases numbered 6, after V lost 3 bases and J lost 4 bases. This CDR3 is 14 amino acids long. Per germline, CDR1 SGHRS and CDR2 YFSETQ. The CDR3 DNA follows: TGCGCCAGCAGCTACGGGACAGCCATCACTGAAGCTTTCTTT. Translation gives CASSYGTAITEAFF.

The CDR3 region is CASSFGDGTSEQYF. The CDR3 DNA reads as TGTGCCAGCAGCTTTGGGGATGGAACCAGTGAGCAGTACTTC. The genes are TRBV7-3 and TRBJ2-5; D call uncertain. The germline V gene has CDR1 SGHTA and CDR2 FQGTGA. With 3 bases removed from V and 11 bases from J, the gap between germline ends came to 19 bases. The CDR3 extends over 14 amino acids. Drawing the rest from reference TRBV7-3 and TRBJ2-5, the complete variable domain is GAGVSQTPSNKVTEKGKYVELRCDPISGHTALYWYRQSLGQGPEFLIYFQGTGAADDSGLPNDRFFAVRPEGSVSTLKIQRTERGDSAVYLCASSFGDGTSEQYFGPGTRLLVL.

In DNA, the CDR3 is TGTGCCAGCTCGAAGCTGTTCCGGGACAGGGTTGTCATGAACACTGAAGCTTTCTTT. This encodes CASSKLFRDRVVMNTEAFF. The V and J genes are TRBV5-5 and TRBJ1-1; TRBD1 matches at 9 bases. CDR3 length: 19 amino acids. The V gene end was trimmed by 7 bases and the J gene end by 0 bases; junction bases not matched to a gene: 19. Germline loops: CDR1 SGHKS, CDR2 YYEKEE (reference sequence).

This clonotype was counted a few times. This may stem from a read error, because a much larger clone lies one nucleotide away. The V call is TRBV7-2, the J call TRBJ2-7; weak D call: TRBD2 (5 bases). CDR1 is SGHTA, CDR2 FQGNSA, per germline. This CDR3 is built from 13 residues. V lost 2 bases to trimming and J lost 6 bases, with 11 bases between them. CDR3 residues: CASSLRGCAEQYF. The CDR3 DNA reads TGTGCCAGCAGCTTACGAGGGTGCGCCGAGCAGTACTTC.

With regard to this clonotype: A single base separates this from a much larger clone, so it may be a read error. The chain employs TRBV5-6 and TRBJ2-5; 7 nucleotides align to TRBD2. This CDR3 is built from 16 residues. CDR1 is SGHDT and CDR2 is YYEEEE in the germline V gene. Unmatched junction bases numbered 21, after V lost 5 bases and J lost 11 bases. The CDR3 DNA is TGTGCCAGCAGTCTAACCCCGCTAGCGGATGGGGGTGAGCAGTACTTC. This sequence encodes CASSLTPLADGGEQYF.

This chain uses TRBV4-1 with TRBJ2-4; no reliable D call. This CDR3 region has 14 residues. Germline-derived CDR1 and CDR2 are MGHRA and YSYEKL. Trimming removed 1 base at V and 7 bases at J, with 11 bases between. CDR3 sequence: CASSQGLLGNIQYF. For the CDR3, the DNA is TGCGCCAGCAGCCAAGGGTTACTGGGGAACATTCAGTACTTC.

This clonotype was found a few times. The chain recombines TRBV3-1 with TRBJ2-5; 9 nucleotides align to TRBD2. This CDR3 has 18 amino acids. Germline trimming cut 3 bases from V and 3 bases from J; bases unmatched to any gene: 14. In germline, CDR1 is LGHDT, CDR2 YNNKEL (reference sequence). For the CDR3, the DNA is TGTGCCAGCAGCCAGGATATCAGACGAGCGGGGGGAGAAGAGACCCAGTACTTC. Translating gives CASSQDIRRAGGEETQYF.

A few counts support this clonotype. The chain has TRBV2 and TRBJ2-5; TRBD2 aligns across 11 bases. Germline CDR1 reads SNHLY; CDR2 reads FYNNEI. With V trimmed by 3 bases and J by 0 bases, 6 bases remained unmatched. The CDR3 has 17 amino acids. The CDR3 sequence: CASSDSLAGAYQETQYF. CDR3 nucleotides: TGTGCCAGCAGTGATTCACTAGCGGGGGCCTACCAAGAGACCCAGTACTTC. Using reference TRBV2 and TRBJ2-5 for the parts outside the CDR3, the full variable domain is EPEVTQTPSHQVTQMGQEVILRCVPISNHLYFYWYRQILGQKVEFLVSFYNNEISEKSEIFDDQFSVERPDGSNFTLKIRSTKLEDSAMYFCASSDSLAGAYQETQYFGPGTRLLVL.

This chain connects TRBV27 to TRBJ2-7, with 7 nucleotides matching TRBD1. V lost 6 bases and J lost 0; bases outside the gene matches: 14. The CDR3 runs to 17 residues. The germline CDR1 and CDR2 sequences are MNHEY and SMNVEV (reference sequence). CDR3 sequence (DNA): TGTGCCAGCAGCCGTAACACCGGGACAGTTTACTCCTACGAGCAGTACTTC. Its translation is CASSRNTGTVYSYEQYF.

V and J are TRBV19 and TRBJ2-1; TRBD2 agrees at 7 bases. Germline V gene sequence: CDR1 LNHDA, CDR2 SQIVND (reference sequence). The CDR3 length is 16 residues. V lost 8 bases, J lost 4 bases, and 14 bases stayed unmatched. The CDR3 reads CASSGRVGLSYNEQFF. The CDR3 bases are TGTGCCAGTTCAGGGAGGGTTGGGCTGTCATACAATGAGCAGTTCTTC.

This rearrangement joins TRBV20-1 to TRBJ1-5; a weak D match, TRBD1 (5 bases). V dropped 6 bases and J dropped 0 bases, with 21 bases sitting between them. There are 17 residues in the CDR3. CDR1 is DFQATT, CDR2 SNEGSKA, per germline (reference sequence). CDR3 loop: CSAESQAGANSNQPQHF. Here the CDR3 DNA reads TGCAGTGCAGAGTCACAGGCCGGGGCAAATAGCAATCAGCCCCAGCATTTT.

This clonotype was observed a handful of times. This rearrangement joins TRBV12-3 or TRBV12-4 to TRBJ2-7, with 16 bases fitting TRBD2. This CDR3 spans 18 amino acids. V dropped 6 bases and J dropped 0; count of bases not matched to a gene: 8. Here the CDR3 reads CASSEGLAGGYSSYEQYF. CDR3 nucleotides: TGTGCCAGCAGCGAGGGACTAGCGGGAGGGTACAGCTCCTACGAGCAGTACTTC.

As for this clonotype: This may be a read error: a much more frequent sequence differs by one nucleotide. The J gene is TRBJ1-1, the V gene TRBV7-2, with 7 nucleotides matching TRBD1. This CDR3 spans 13 amino acids. Germline V gene data show CDR1 as SGHTA and CDR2 as FQGNSA. CDR3 amino acids: CVSSLKQGTEAFF. CDR3 DNA: TGTGTCAGCAGCTTAAAACAGGGGACTGAAGCTTTCTTT.

This clonotype was detected many times. This sequence joins TRBV5-1 and TRBJ1-1; D unclear. The germline V gene has CDR1 SGHRS and CDR2 YFSETQ. The CDR3 consists of 14 residues. V was clipped by 2 bases and J by 1 base, with 9 bases between them. For the CDR3, the DNA is TGCGCCAGCAGCTTAGGAGGGTGGAACACTGAAGCTTTCTTT. Translation gives CASSLGGWNTEAFF.

In its sample, this clonotype was seen many times. The CDR3 protein is CSARDLSRGNEKLFF. The CDR3 bases are TGCAGTGCTAGAGATCTGTCCAGGGGAAATGAAAAACTGTTTTTT. V gene TRBV20-1 combines with J gene TRBJ1-4, with D tentatively TRBD1 (6 bases). The germline V gene encodes CDR1 DFQATT and CDR2 SNEGSKA (reference sequence). V was cut by 0 bases and J by 5 bases, with 13 bases left in between. This CDR3 spans 15 amino acids.

As concerns this clonotype: A much larger clone sits a single nucleotide away, making a read error possible. This rearrangement joins TRBV6-6 to TRBJ1-2, with D tentatively TRBD1 (5 bases). The CDR3 contains 15 residues. From germline, CDR1 is MNHNY and CDR2 SVGAGI (reference sequence). The CDR3 nucleotides read TGTGCCGGCAGTTACTCCCCGTGGGGGAACTATGGCTACACCTTC. Its translation is CAGSYSPWGNYGYTF.

Note on this clonotype: One end of the junction fails to match germline, which may point to a read error. CDR3 amino acids: CASSVRQGPSNYGHTF. The CDR3 nucleotides are TGTGCCAGCAGCGTAAGGCAGGGGCCCTCTAACTATGGCCACACCTTC. The chain links TRBV9 to TRBJ1-2; possibly TRBD1 for D (6 bases). Germline assignment: CDR1 SGDLS and CDR2 YYNGEE. The CDR3 covers 16 residues. The complete variable domain, with remaining parts taken from reference TRBV9 and TRBJ1-2, reads DSGVTQTPKHLITATGQRVTLRCSPRSGDLSVYWYQQSLDQGLQFLIQYYNGEERAKGNILERFSAQQFPDLHSELNLSSLELGDSALYFCASSVRQGPSNYGHTFGSGTRLTVV.

This sequence joins TRBV7-2 and TRBJ2-1; 12 positions match TRBD2. V lost 1 base to trimming and J lost 3 bases; unmatched junction nucleotides: 4. This CDR3 spans 17 amino acids. Germline loops: CDR1 SGHTA, CDR2 FQGNSA. The CDR3 nucleotides read TGTGCCAGCAGCTTAGGGACTAGCGGGACTATCTACAATGAGCAGTTCTTC. It encodes CASSLGTSGTIYNEQFF. Filled out from reference TRBV7-2 and TRBJ2-1, the complete variable domain reads GAGVSQSPSNKVTEKGKDVELRCDPISGHTALYWYRQSLGQGLEFLIYFQGNSAPDKSGLPSDRFSAERTGGSVSTLTIQRTQQEDSAVYLCASSLGTSGTIYNEQFFGPGTRLTVL.

This clonotype was seen many times. The CDR3 coding sequence is TGCGCCAGCAGCGGCAAGGACAGGGCTGGGGCCAACGTCCTGACTTTC. Translating it yields CASSGKDRAGANVLTF. This chain connects TRBV5-1 to TRBJ2-6; TRBD1 matches 8 bases. The CDR3 sequence is 16 residues long. The germline gives CDR1 SGHRS, CDR2 YFSETQ. The V gene end was trimmed by 4 bases and the J gene end by 2 bases; junction bases not matched to a gene: 5.

This clonotype is labeled medium-sized. The rearrangement joins TRBV20-1 to TRBJ2-3; 7 positions match TRBD2. The J segment lost 4 bases and the V segment lost 5 bases, leaving 15 bases of the junction unmatched. The CDR3 runs to 16 residues. Germline values: CDR1 DFQATT, CDR2 SNEGSKA (reference sequence). CDR3 DNA: TGCAGTGCTGACTATGAAGGTGTAGCGGGCGCAGATACGCAGTATTTT. This sequence encodes CSADYEGVAGADTQYF.

There are many counts of this clonotype. The chain has TRBV7-2 and TRBJ2-7; TRBD1 is a possible D gene (6 bases). CDR1 and CDR2 from the germline V gene are SGHTA and FQGNSA. The V end lost 4 bases, the J end lost 1 base, and 17 bases lay between the germline ends. The CDR3 length is 16 residues. CDR3: CASSSRTWGPSYEQYF. The CDR3 coding sequence is TGTGCCAGCAGCTCCCGGACCTGGGGGCCGTCCTACGAGCAGTACTTC.